The text below deals with one TCR beta chain. Its specificity is not known. In germline, CDR1 is MDHEN, CDR2 SYDVKM. Trimming shortened V by 1 base and J by 3 bases, and 9 bases separated the two germline ends. The CDR3 runs 14 residues. Across 18 months, stable Graves' hyperthyroidism was marked by no progression to ophthalmopathy. RNA transcripts were the template for amplifying TCR beta CDR3 regions. A set of HTBI primers served as the primers for a first-round RT-PCR of the TCR CDR3. TCRdb independently ran MiXCR on the multiplex PCR reads; one entry per CDR3 protein. The data show roughly 330,000 distinct CDR3 sequences, about 15% seen once. The data are from a study of T cells in Graves' hyperthyroidism and ophthalmopathy. Study results and limitations: Separation of ophthalmopathy from stable hyperthyroidism was achieved by a 13 V-J model. Ophthalmopathy, as predicted by the model, came a median 6.5 months after the prediction. Blood also carried most thyroid clonotypes expanded above 0.001.

This clonotype was obtained from a man aged 25 to 45 with Graves' hyperthyroidism. The sequencing sample was made of blood. The chain couples TRBV28 to TRBJ1-2; D not resolved. CDR3 loop: CASSLLGADYGYTF. The CDR3 nucleotides read TGTGCCAGCAGTTTATTAGGCGCGGACTATGGCTACACCTTC.